In its sample, the clone carrying this T cell receptor (beta chain) was seen once. The sample comes from a study of T cell changes during pregnancy in multiple sclerosis. The repertoire was sequenced with immunoSEQ multiplex PCR; TCRdb's copy has only in-frame clones and lacks some. The sample has approximately 80,000 clones, 85% to 95% seen once. The CDR3 is made up of 17 amino acids. Germline loops: CDR1 MNHEY, CDR2 SMNVEV (reference sequence). Unmatched junction bases numbered 14, after V lost 5 bases and J lost 4 bases. The receptor was derived from a female donor in good health, enrolled as a control in a pregnancy study. This material consisted of peripheral blood, taken in the second trimester of pregnancy. The chain carries TRBV27 and TRBJ2-3; 8 bases align to TRBD2. The CDR3 protein is CASSLLQSAGGPDTQYF. As DNA, the CDR3 is TGTGCCAGCAGTCTACTACAGTCCGCGGGGGGTCCAGATACGCAGTATTTT.